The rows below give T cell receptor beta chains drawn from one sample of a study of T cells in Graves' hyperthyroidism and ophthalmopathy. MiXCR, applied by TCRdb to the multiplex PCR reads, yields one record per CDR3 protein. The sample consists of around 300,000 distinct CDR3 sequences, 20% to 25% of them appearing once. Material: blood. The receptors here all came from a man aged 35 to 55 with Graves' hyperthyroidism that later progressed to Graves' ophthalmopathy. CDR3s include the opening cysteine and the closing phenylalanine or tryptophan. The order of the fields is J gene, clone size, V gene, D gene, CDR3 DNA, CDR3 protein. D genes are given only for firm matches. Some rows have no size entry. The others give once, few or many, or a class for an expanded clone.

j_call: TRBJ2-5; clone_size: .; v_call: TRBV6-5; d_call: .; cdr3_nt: TGTGCCAGCAGTTATAACAGGATAAAGACCCAGTACTTC; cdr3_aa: CASSYNRIKTQYF
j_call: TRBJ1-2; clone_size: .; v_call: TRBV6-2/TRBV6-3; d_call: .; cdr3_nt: TGTGCCAGCAGTTTGAATTTGCGAGGCTATGGCTACACCTTC; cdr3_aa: CASSLNLRGYGYTF
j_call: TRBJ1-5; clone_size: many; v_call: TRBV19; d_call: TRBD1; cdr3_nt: TGTGCCAGTAGGTGGGACAGGGGAATAAATGGCAATCAGCCCCAGCATTTT; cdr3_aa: CASRWDRGINGNQPQHF
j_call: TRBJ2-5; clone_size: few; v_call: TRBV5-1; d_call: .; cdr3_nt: TGCGCCAGCAGCTTGAAGGTCGGCCAAGAGACCCAGTACTTC; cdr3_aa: CASSLKVGQETQYF
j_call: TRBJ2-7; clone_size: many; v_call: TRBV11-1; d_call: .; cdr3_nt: TGTGCCAGCAGCTTTGACCACGAGCAGTACTTC; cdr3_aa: CASSFDHEQYF
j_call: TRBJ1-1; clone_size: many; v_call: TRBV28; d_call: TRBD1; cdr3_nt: TGTGCCACCGACCGAGGGGGCCCTAGTTTAGAAGCTTTCTTT; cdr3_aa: CATDRGGPSLEAFF
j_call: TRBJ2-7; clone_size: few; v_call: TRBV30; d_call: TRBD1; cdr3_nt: TGTGCCGGGGGGACAGGGCTAAACTACGAGCAGTACTTC; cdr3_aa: CAGGTGLNYEQYF
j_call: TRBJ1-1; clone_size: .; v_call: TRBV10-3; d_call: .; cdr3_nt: TGTGCCATCAGTGGAGGTCTAGGGCCTGAAGCTTTCTTT; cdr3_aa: CAISGGLGPEAFF
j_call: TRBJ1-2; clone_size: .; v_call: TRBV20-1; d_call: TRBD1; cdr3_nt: TGCAGTGCTACTATATGGGGACAGGGAAGCGGCTACACCTTC; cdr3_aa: CSATIWGQGSGYTF
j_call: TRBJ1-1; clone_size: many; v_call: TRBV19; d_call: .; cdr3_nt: TGTGCCAGTAGTATCAGGGACGTGAACACTGAAGCTTTCTTT; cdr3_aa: CASSIRDVNTEAFF
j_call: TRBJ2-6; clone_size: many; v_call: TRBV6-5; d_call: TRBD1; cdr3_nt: TGTGCCAGCAGTTACGTACAGGGGTTTGCTGGGGCCAACGCCCTGACTTTC; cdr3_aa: CASSYVQGFAGANALTF